The clone carrying this T cell receptor (beta chain) has more than one count but fewer than ten. What it binds is not known. CDR3 length equals 15 residues. Germline-derived CDR1 and CDR2 are DFQATT and SNEGSKA (reference sequence). V dropped 1 base and J dropped 3; count of bases not matched to a gene: 5. The sample comes from a study of early T cells in non-severe SARS-CoV-2 infection. Study-wide context: Sequencing targeted bulk RNA from unsorted whole blood, leaving chains unpaired.

Study-wide results and caveats: Comparison of clonotypes with VDJdb favored anti-spike CD8 responses while missing private and CD4 specificities.

Unique molecular identifiers were affixed to single, distinct cDNA molecules. In TCRdb, the 5' RACE reads were re-called with MiXCR into one record per CDR3 protein. The top ten hold around a fifth of the sample, which has roughly 120,000 distinct CDR3 sequences, 14% to 15% seen once. This TCR was sampled from an adult who was a healthcare worker with PCR-confirmed SARS-CoV-2 infection or an uninfected control (not recorded which). This rearrangement joins TRBV20-1 to TRBJ2-4; 8 bases line up with TRBD2. The sequencing sample was made of whole blood. CDR3 nucleotide sequence: TGCAGTGCTAGAGGTGCGGGGGGTGTCAAAAACATTCAGTACTTC. Its translation is CSARGAGGVKNIQYF.